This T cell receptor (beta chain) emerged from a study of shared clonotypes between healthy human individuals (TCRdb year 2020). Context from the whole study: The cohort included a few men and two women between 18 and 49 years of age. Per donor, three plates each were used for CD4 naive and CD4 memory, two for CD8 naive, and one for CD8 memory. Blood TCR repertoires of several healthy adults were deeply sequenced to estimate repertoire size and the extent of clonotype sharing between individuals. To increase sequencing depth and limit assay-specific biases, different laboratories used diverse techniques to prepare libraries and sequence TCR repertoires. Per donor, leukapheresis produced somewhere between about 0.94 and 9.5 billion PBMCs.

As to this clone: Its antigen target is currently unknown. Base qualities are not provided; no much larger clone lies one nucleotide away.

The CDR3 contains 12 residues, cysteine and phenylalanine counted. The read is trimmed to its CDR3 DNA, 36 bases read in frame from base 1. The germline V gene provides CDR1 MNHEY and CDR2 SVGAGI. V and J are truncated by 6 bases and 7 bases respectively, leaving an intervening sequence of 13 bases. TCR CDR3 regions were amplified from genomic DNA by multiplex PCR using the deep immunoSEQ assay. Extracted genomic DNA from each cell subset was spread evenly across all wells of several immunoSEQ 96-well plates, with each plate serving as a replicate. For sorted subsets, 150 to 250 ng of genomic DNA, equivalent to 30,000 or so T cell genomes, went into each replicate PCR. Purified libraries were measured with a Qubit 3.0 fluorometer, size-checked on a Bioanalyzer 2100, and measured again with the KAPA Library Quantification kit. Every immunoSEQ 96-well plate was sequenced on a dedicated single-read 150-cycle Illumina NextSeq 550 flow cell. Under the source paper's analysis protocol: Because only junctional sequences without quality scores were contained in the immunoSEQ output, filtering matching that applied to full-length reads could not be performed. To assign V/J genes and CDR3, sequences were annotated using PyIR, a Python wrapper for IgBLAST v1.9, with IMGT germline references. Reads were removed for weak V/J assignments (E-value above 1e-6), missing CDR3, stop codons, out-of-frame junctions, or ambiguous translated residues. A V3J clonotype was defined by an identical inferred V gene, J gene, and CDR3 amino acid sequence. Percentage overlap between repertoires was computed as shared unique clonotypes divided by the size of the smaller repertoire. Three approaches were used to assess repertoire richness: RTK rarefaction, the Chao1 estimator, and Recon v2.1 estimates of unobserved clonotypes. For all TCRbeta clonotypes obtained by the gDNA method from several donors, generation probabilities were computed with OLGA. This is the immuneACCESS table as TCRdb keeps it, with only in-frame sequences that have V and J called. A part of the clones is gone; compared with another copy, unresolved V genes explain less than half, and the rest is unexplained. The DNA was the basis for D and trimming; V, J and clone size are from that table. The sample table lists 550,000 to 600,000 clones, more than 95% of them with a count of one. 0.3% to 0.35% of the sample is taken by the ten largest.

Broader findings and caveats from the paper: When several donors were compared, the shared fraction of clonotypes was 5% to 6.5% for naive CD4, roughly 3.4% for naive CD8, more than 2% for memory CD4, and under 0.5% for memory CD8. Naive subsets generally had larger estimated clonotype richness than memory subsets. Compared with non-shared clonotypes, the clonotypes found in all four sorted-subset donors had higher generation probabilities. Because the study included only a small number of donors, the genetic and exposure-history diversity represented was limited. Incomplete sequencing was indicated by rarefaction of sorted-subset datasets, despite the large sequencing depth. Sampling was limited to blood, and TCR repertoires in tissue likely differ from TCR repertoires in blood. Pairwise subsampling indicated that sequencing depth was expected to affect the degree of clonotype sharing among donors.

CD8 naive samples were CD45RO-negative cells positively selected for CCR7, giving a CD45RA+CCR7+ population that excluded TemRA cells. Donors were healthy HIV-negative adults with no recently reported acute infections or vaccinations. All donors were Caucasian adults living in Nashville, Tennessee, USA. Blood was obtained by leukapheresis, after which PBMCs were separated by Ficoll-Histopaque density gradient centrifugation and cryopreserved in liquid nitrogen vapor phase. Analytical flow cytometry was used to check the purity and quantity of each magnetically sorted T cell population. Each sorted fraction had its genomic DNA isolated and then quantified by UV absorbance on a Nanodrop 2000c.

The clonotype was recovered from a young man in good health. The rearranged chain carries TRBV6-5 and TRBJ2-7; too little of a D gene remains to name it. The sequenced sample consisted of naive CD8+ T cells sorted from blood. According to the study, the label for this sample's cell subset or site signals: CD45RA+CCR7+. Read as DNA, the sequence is TGTGCCAGCAGCCCGAACGGGCAGGAGCAGTACTTC. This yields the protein CASSPNGQEQYF.